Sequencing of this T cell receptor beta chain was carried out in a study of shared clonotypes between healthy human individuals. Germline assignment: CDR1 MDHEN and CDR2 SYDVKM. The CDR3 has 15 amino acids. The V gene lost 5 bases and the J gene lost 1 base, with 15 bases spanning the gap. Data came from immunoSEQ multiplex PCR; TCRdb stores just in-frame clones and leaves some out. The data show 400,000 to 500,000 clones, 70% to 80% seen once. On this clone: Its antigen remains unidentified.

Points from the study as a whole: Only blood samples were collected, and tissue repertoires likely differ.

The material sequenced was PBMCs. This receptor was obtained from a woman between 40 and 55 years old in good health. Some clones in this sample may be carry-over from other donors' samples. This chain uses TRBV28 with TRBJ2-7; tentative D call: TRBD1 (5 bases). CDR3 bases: TGTGCCAGCAGTCCCCGACAGTTCGAATCCTACGAGCAGTACTTC. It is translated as CASSPRQFESYEQYF. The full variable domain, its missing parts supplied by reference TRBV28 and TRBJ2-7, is DVKVTQSSRYLVKRTGEKVFLECVQDMDHENMFWYRQDPGLGLRLIYFSYDVKMKEKGDIPEGYSVSREKKERFSLILESASTNQTSMYLCASSPRQFESYEQYFGPGTRLTVT.